These 27 T cell receptor beta chains originate from one sample sequenced in a study of control samples from healthy donors and cancer patients. The protocol was immunoSEQ multiplex PCR, while the TCRdb copy is restricted to in-frame clones and leaves out a portion. The table lists fewer than 120,000 clones, approximately 87% of them singletons. Source material: PBMCs. These receptors came from a woman aged 55-70 years with lung cancer.

This rearrangement joins TRBV7-8 to TRBJ1-1; D is perhaps TRBD1 (6 bases). Deletions cut 5 bases from V and 10 bases from J, with 17 bases between. CDR1 and CDR2 (germline): SGHVS, FQNEAQ. There are 13 residues in the CDR3. CDR3 protein: CASSPFTGRGAFF. The CDR3 nucleotides are TGTGCCAGCAGCCCATTCACAGGGCGGGGAGCTTTCTTT.

This clone was detected once. V gene TRBV29-1 combines with J gene TRBJ2-1, with 8 nucleotides matching TRBD2. CDR3 length equals 14 residues. CDR1 and CDR2 from the germline V gene are SQVTM and ANQGSEA. The V and J ends lost 7 bases and 1 base, in that order; junction bases with no gene match: 6. CDR3 sequence: CSAQRELSYNEQFF. In DNA form, the CDR3 reads TGCAGCGCCCAGCGGGAGCTATCCTACAATGAGCAGTTCTTC.

This chain connects TRBV7-9 to TRBJ1-1, with a tentative D call TRBD1 (6 bases). Trimming stripped 5 bases from V and 1 base from J, with 11 bases between. Germline V gives CDR1 SEHNR, CDR2 FQNEAQ (reference sequence). The CDR3 loop spans 14 amino acids. The CDR3 is CASSLRGENTEAFF. The CDR3 bases are TGTGCCAGCAGCCTCAGGGGTGAGAACACTGAAGCTTTCTTT.

Here the CDR3 DNA reads TGTGCCATCAGTGAGTCGCCAGACGGGACCTCTCTTCAAGGGGGCTACACCTTC. Its translation: CAISESPDGTSLQGGYTF. The chain uses TRBV10-3 and TRBJ1-2; possibly TRBD1 for D (5 bases). Germline assignment: CDR1 ENHRY and CDR2 SYGVKD. The V and J ends lost 0 bases and 8 bases respectively, with 25 bases between them. This CDR3 is 18 amino acids long.

The V call is TRBV5-1, the J call TRBJ1-1; no definite D call. V gave up 0 bases and J gave up 0 bases, with 9 bases separating them. The CDR3 consists of 15 residues. In germline, CDR1 is SGHRS, CDR2 YFSETQ. CDR3 bases: TGCGCCAGCAGCTTGGCCCGTGCGGTGAACACTGAAGCTTTCTTT. It translates to CASSLARAVNTEAFF.

This clone was seen more than once but under ten times. The chain links TRBV2 to TRBJ2-7; 7 nucleotides agree with TRBD2. J lost 7 bases, V lost 8 bases, and 11 bases had no gene match. There are 13 residues in the CDR3. From germline, CDR1 is SNHLY and CDR2 FYNNEI. The CDR3 DNA sequence: TGTGCCAGCTCCTGGAGGGAGGGTAGGGAGCAGTACTTC. Translated, it gives CASSWREGREQYF.

The chain couples TRBV12-2 to TRBJ1-1; whether TRBD1, the table's D call, matches the DNA was not checked. TRBV12-2 represents a pseudogene. This CDR3 spans 17 amino acids. Here the CDR3 DNA reads TGTGCAAGTCGGATGGGACAGGGGTCGACAGAAGGCACTGAAGCTTTCTTT. This encodes CASRMGQGSTEGTEAFF.

V and J are TRBV25-1 and TRBJ2-5; TRBD2 agrees at 12 bases. Germline lookup yields CDR1 MGHDK and CDR2 SYGVNS. This CDR3 has 16 residues. Trimming removed 5 bases from V and 2 bases from J; junction bases left unmatched: 6. The CDR3 DNA is TGTGCCAGCAGTTCAGGACTAGCGGGGTTACAAGAGACCCAGTACTTC. Amino acid sequence: CASSSGLAGLQETQYF.

The chain links TRBV19 to TRBJ1-3; D remains unclear. Trimming took off 0 bases at V and 0 bases at J, with 3 bases between the two ends. This CDR3 has 14 amino acids. Per the germline V gene, CDR1 is LNHDA and CDR2 is SQIVND (reference sequence). In DNA, the CDR3 is TGTGCCAGTAGTATAGACACCTCTGGAAACACCATATATTTT. The encoded protein is CASSIDTSGNTIYF.

V and J are TRBV11-3 and TRBJ2-7; 7 nucleotides align to TRBD1. The germline V gene has CDR1 SGHNT and CDR2 YENEEA. The CDR3 length is 13 residues. V lost 5 bases, J lost 4 bases, and 5 bases stayed unmatched. The CDR3 region has the DNA TGTGCCAGCAGCAAGGGACAGAGTTACGAGCAGTACTTC. It specifies CASSKGQSYEQYF.

The rearrangement joins TRBV4-3 to TRBJ1-5, with 9 bases that match TRBD1. V was pared by 1 base and J by 5 bases, with 6 bases of the junction left unmatched. Germline-derived CDR1 and CDR2 are LGHNA and YSLEER. The CDR3 runs to 16 residues. The DNA of the CDR3 is TGCGCCAGCAGCCAAGGGGGGACAGGGCCTTATCAGCCCCAGCATTTT. Translating gives CASSQGGTGPYQPQHF.

The chain combines TRBV5-1 with TRBJ2-2; 10 positions agree with TRBD2. Germline V gives CDR1 SGHRS, CDR2 YFSETQ. This CDR3 contains 15 residues. The ends lost 6 bases at V and 1 base at J; junction bases unmatched: 3. CDR3 amino acids: CASKLAGQNTGELFF. For the CDR3, the DNA is TGCGCCAGCAAACTAGCGGGGCAGAACACCGGGGAGCTGTTTTTT.

J is TRBJ2-7 and V is TRBV5-1; 11 nucleotides align to TRBD2. The CDR3 is 16 amino acids. Germline V lookup: CDR1 SGHRS, CDR2 YFSETQ. V lost 3 bases, J lost 2 bases, and 7 bases stayed unmatched. The CDR3 loop is CASSSYGTSGTYEQYF. The CDR3 nucleotides read TGCGCCAGCAGCTCGTACGGGACTAGCGGCACCTACGAGCAGTACTTC.

This chain connects TRBV19 to TRBJ1-6, with 9 bases fitting TRBD1. Germline V CDR1 and CDR2: LNHDA, SQIVND (reference sequence). This CDR3 spans 16 amino acids. J was trimmed by 5 bases and V by 5 bases; bases with no gene match: 7. CDR3 DNA: TGTGCCAGTAGTCCGGACAGGGGAAGGGATAATTCACCCCTCCACTTT. It specifies CASSPDRGRDNSPLHF.

DNA for the CDR3: TGTGCCAGTAGTCCAATCGGGCAGGGGAATGAGCAGTTCTTC. This encodes CASSPIGQGNEQFF. V and J are TRBV19 and TRBJ2-1; the D gene is possibly TRBD1 (6 bases). Trimming cost V 5 bases and J 7 bases, with 15 bases left between them. There are 14 residues in the CDR3. CDR1 LNHDA and CDR2 SQIVND come from the germline V gene (reference sequence). Based on the CDR3 plus reference TRBV19 and TRBJ2-1, the full variable domain is DGGITQSPKYLFRKEGQNVTLSCEQNLNHDAMYWYRQDPGQGLRLIYYSQIVNDFQKGDIAEGYSVSREKKESFPLTVTSAQKNPTAFYLCASSPIGQGNEQFFGPGTRLTVL.

This rearrangement joins TRBV6-5 to TRBJ2-3, with 9 nucleotides matching TRBD2. This CDR3 comprises 14 residues. V trimming: 6 bases; J trimming: 2 bases; junction bases outside the gene matches: 3. Germline V lookup: CDR1 MNHEY, CDR2 SVGAGI. The chain's CDR3 is CASRPSGITDTQYF. For the CDR3, the DNA is TGTGCCAGCAGACCTAGCGGGATCACAGATACGCAGTATTTT.

The chain joins TRBV29-1 to TRBJ2-7; no clear D gene. CDR1 is SQVTM, CDR2 ANQGSEA, per germline. Trimming removed 3 bases from V and 0 bases from J, with 9 bases in between. CDR3 size: 13 residues. In DNA, the CDR3 is TGCAGCGTTGAGGGGTCCAGCTCCTACGAGCAGTACTTC. This translates into CSVEGSSSYEQYF.

The gene calls are TRBV2 and TRBJ1-2; TRBD1 matches at 11 bases. The CDR3 has 14 amino acids. The germline V gene has CDR1 SNHLY and CDR2 FYNNEI. V shed 7 bases and J 4 bases; nucleotides not matched to a gene: 5. The CDR3 nucleotides are TGTGCCAGCAACTCGGACAGGGGGCCCTATGGCTACACCTTC. It is translated as CASNSDRGPYGYTF.

J is TRBJ1-1 and V is TRBV28; 8 positions agree with TRBD1. Trimming at V came to 7 bases and at J to 5 bases, leaving 18 bases not matched to a gene. The CDR3 runs to 17 residues. CDR1 MDHEN and CDR2 SYDVKM come from the germline V gene. The CDR3: CASTAVGTGARMTEAFF. The CDR3 nucleotides read TGTGCCAGCACCGCCGTAGGGACAGGAGCTAGGATGACTGAAGCTTTCTTT.

The CDR3 spells CSVGGTDYNEQFF. The CDR3 nucleotides read TGCAGCGTGGGGGGGACGGACTACAATGAGCAGTTCTTC. The V call is TRBV29-1, the J call TRBJ2-1; 7 positions match TRBD2. Germline values: CDR1 SQVTM, CDR2 ANQGSEA. The V segment lost 6 bases and the J segment 3 bases; nucleotides outside the gene matches: 5. This CDR3 comprises 13 residues.

The chain recombines TRBV6-5 with TRBJ1-2; D gene ambiguous. This CDR3 is 15 amino acids long. Germline V gives CDR1 MNHEY, CDR2 SVGAGI. Trimming removed 6 bases from V and 2 bases from J, with 16 bases in between. The CDR3, as DNA: TGTGCCAGCAGCCAAGGCGTTGCTCTAAACTATGGCTACACCTTC. Translated, it gives CASSQGVALNYGYTF.

CDR3 sequence reads: CASSSRLQGQDGYTF. DNA of the CDR3: TGTGCCAGCAGCTCACGATTACAGGGTCAGGATGGCTACACCTTC. The chain couples TRBV5-5 to TRBJ1-2; maybe TRBD1 (6 bases). The ends were cut back, 3 bases at V and 6 bases at J, with 18 bases in the middle. Germline V CDR1 and CDR2: SGHKS, YYEKEE (reference sequence). The CDR3 runs to 15 residues.

The chain uses TRBV5-1 and TRBJ1-1, with D maybe TRBD1 (5 bases). V shed 4 bases and J shed 2 bases, with 12 bases lying between them. The CDR3 loop spans 14 amino acids. Germline V gene data show CDR1 as SGHRS and CDR2 as YFSETQ. The CDR3 nucleotides are TGCGCCAGCAGCGCAATGACAGCTAACACTGAAGCTTTCTTT. This encodes CASSAMTANTEAFF.

Concerning this clone itself: A read error may produce the germline difference seen at one junction end. The V gene is TRBV15, the J gene TRBJ2-5; D is uncertain. The CDR3 consists of 14 residues. Germline values: CDR1 LNHNV, CDR2 YYDKDF (reference sequence). The CDR3 is CAASRRHGDGTQYF. As DNA, the CDR3 is TGTGCCGCCAGCAGGCGTCATGGTGACGGGACCCAGTACTTC.

This clone was seen only once. The chain recombines TRBV18 with TRBJ1-1, with D perhaps TRBD1 (5 bases). Trimming removed 1 base at V and 6 bases at J, with 9 bases between. Germline loops: CDR1 KGHSH, CDR2 LQKENI. CDR3 length: 13 residues. CDR3 in amino acids: CASSPQGGAEAFF. The CDR3 coding sequence is TGTGCCAGCTCACCACAGGGAGGGGCTGAAGCTTTCTTT.

This rearrangement joins TRBV3-1 (or the pseudogene TRBV3-2) to TRBJ1-2, with 11 bases fitting TRBD1. The CDR3 extends over 16 amino acids. Per germline, CDR1 LGHDT and CDR2 YNNKEL (reference sequence). V lost 3 bases to trimming and J lost 8 bases; unmatched junction nucleotides: 11. CDR3 protein: CASSHGQGAFITGYTF. CDR3 DNA: TGTGCCAGCAGCCACGGACAGGGGGCGTTTATAACCGGCTACACCTTC.

The rearrangement links TRBV2 to TRBJ1-5, with 8 bases identical to TRBD1. J gave up 6 bases and V 3 bases, and 4 bases lay outside the gene matches. This CDR3 comprises 14 residues. The V gene's germline CDR1 is SNHLY and CDR2 FYNNEI. The CDR3 sequence is CASSERQGPQPQHF. The CDR3 DNA follows: TGTGCCAGCAGTGAGAGACAGGGGCCTCAGCCCCAGCATTTT. Looking up the rest from reference TRBV2 and TRBJ1-5 gives the full variable domain: EPEVTQTPSHQVTQMGQEVILRCVPISNHLYFYWYRQILGQKVEFLVSFYNNEISEKSEIFDDQFSVERPDGSNFTLKIRSTKLEDSAMYFCASSERQGPQPQHFGDGTRLSIL.